A single T cell receptor (beta chain) is shown here with its context. Its antigen is as yet unknown. The protocol was immunoSEQ multiplex PCR, while the TCRdb copy is restricted to in-frame clones and leaves out a portion. This table holds nearly 4,500 clones, around 80% found once. This entry belongs to a study of somatic mutations in cytotoxic T cells in rheumatoid arthritis. General observations from the study: Among fewer than 75 patients, 8 showed a largest CD8+ clone that surpassed 20% of CD8+ cells.

Germline values: CDR1 SGHRS, CDR2 YFSETQ. There are 15 residues in the CDR3. The V and J ends lost 2 bases and 3 bases respectively, with 14 bases between them. Material for sequencing was CD8+ T cells sorted from blood. The sequence was obtained from an older woman with rheumatoid arthritis. V gene TRBV5-1 combines with J gene TRBJ1-1; D possibly corresponds to TRBD1 (5 bases). In nucleotides, the CDR3 is TGCGCCAGCAGCTTTTCCAGGGCCTCTGACACTGAAGCTTTCTTT. Translation: CASSFSRASDTEAFF.